The next 25 T cell receptor beta chains were all read from a single sample in a study of CD8 T cells in ankylosing spondylitis. Via MiXCR, TCRdb re-called the 5' RACE reads, giving one row per CDR3 protein. The sample shows 300,000 to 350,000 distinct CDR3 sequences, less than 25% of them seen only once. Source material: blood, either unsorted or a sorted T cell fraction (not recorded which). The source of these receptors is a female donor with ankylosing spondylitis or in good health (not recorded which).

This clonotype came up many times. DNA of the CDR3: TGTGCCACCAGTAGGAACGGCAACACAGATACGCAGTATTTT. This sequence encodes CATSRNGNTDTQYF. The V and J genes are TRBV24-1 and TRBJ2-3; the D is unclear. The length of the CDR3 is 14 residues. Germline lookup yields CDR1 KGHDR and CDR2 SFDVKD. Trimming shortened V by 6 bases and J by 2 bases, and 11 bases separated the two germline ends.

This clonotype was detected a few times. The chain recombines TRBV6-1 with TRBJ2-3; perhaps TRBD2 as D (6 bases). CDR1 MNHNS and CDR2 SASEGT come from the germline V gene. This CDR3 is 14 amino acids long. Trimming stripped 6 bases from V and 3 bases from J, with 13 bases between. Here the CDR3 DNA reads TGTGCCAGCAGAGGACACGGGGGTACAGATACGCAGTATTTT. Protein product: CASRGHGGTDTQYF.

The CDR3 spells CASTTRGAYSPLHF. The CDR3 DNA sequence: TGTGCCAGCACCACAAGGGGTGCTTATTCACCCCTCCACTTT. V usage is TRBV27 and J usage is TRBJ1-6; D might be TRBD1 (5 bases). CDR1 MNHEY and CDR2 SMNVEV come from the germline V gene (reference sequence). V was pared by 7 bases and J by 8 bases, with 15 bases between. The CDR3 is 14 amino acids.

The chain combines TRBV7-2 with TRBJ2-1; tentatively, D is TRBD2 (6 bases). The V and J ends lost 2 bases and 8 bases respectively, with 16 bases between them. The CDR3 length is 15 residues. The germline CDR1 and CDR2 sequences are SGHTA and FQGNSA. The CDR3 reads CASSLPTSPGHEQFF. The CDR3 region has the DNA TGTGCCAGCAGCTTACCCACTAGCCCAGGGCATGAGCAGTTCTTC.

The V gene is TRBV6-5, the J gene TRBJ2-7; D assignment may be TRBD1 or TRBD2 (7 bases each). The CDR3 sequence is 15 residues long. Germline CDR1 is MNHEY and CDR2 is SVGAGI. V was trimmed by 1 base and J by 4 bases, leaving 14 bases between them. CDR3: CASSYFRGGLYEQYF. The CDR3 DNA follows: TGTGCCAGCAGTTACTTCAGGGGGGGCCTGTACGAGCAGTACTTC.

The table lists this clonotype with a few counts. The chain employs TRBV20-1 and TRBJ1-2, with D maybe TRBD1 (5 bases). The CDR3 has 14 amino acids. Germline CDR1 is DFQATT and CDR2 is SNEGSKA (reference sequence). The V gene lost 1 base and the J gene lost 2 bases, with 11 bases spanning the gap. CDR3 nucleotides: TGCAGTGCTAGAGCGGGGACTAAGAACTATGGCTACACCTTC. It encodes CSARAGTKNYGYTF.

The chain links TRBV20-1 to TRBJ2-1, with a possible D match to TRBD2 (5 bases). The germline gives CDR1 DFQATT, CDR2 SNEGSKA (reference sequence). Trimming shortened V by 5 bases and J by 0 bases, and 11 bases separated the two germline ends. The CDR3 has 14 amino acids. As DNA, the CDR3 is TGCAGTGCTCTAGCCCGGAGCTCCTACAATGAGCAGTTCTTC. This gives the protein CSALARSSYNEQFF.

This clonotype came up many times. The V gene is TRBV20-1, the J gene TRBJ2-5; TRBD1 might be the D (6 bases). This CDR3 contains 15 residues. V lost 6 bases and J 1 base, leaving 18 bases between the germline ends. CDR1 and CDR2 from the germline V gene are DFQATT and SNEGSKA (reference sequence). CDR3 DNA: TGCAGTGCCCCCCATTCCGGGACAATCCAAGAGACCCAGTACTTC. Its translation: CSAPHSGTIQETQYF.

This chain joins TRBV15 and TRBJ2-7, with D possibly TRBD2 on 5 matching bases. Germline assignment: CDR1 LNHNV and CDR2 YYDKDF (reference sequence). V was clipped by 1 base and J by 3 bases, with 13 bases between them. The CDR3 runs to 15 residues. Here the CDR3 reads CATSRGTGEFYEQYF. CDR3 bases: TGTGCCACCAGCAGAGGCACCGGGGAGTTCTACGAGCAGTACTTC.

This clonotype was seen only a few times. The chain employs TRBV3-1 and TRBJ2-5; weak D call: TRBD1 (6 bases). The V gene lost 4 bases and the J gene lost 4 bases, with 13 bases spanning the gap. Per the germline V gene, CDR1 is LGHDT and CDR2 is YNNKEL (reference sequence). The CDR3 sequence is 14 residues long. DNA of the CDR3: TGTGCCAGCAGCCCTCGTGTGGGGGCAGAGACCCAGTACTTC. Amino acids: CASSPRVGAETQYF.

This clonotype came up many times. This rearrangement joins TRBV12-3 or TRBV12-4 to TRBJ1-5; the D is unclear. The CDR3 is 12 residues long. The V and J ends lost 8 bases and 6 bases respectively, with 11 bases between them. The CDR3 is CASRIGSQPQHF. The CDR3 DNA sequence: TGTGCCAGCCGGATAGGATCTCAGCCCCAGCATTTT.

The sample holds many counts of this clonotype. The V call is TRBV19, the J call TRBJ2-6; a weak D match, TRBD1 (6 bases). The CDR3 sequence is 18 residues long. Trimming stripped 4 bases from V and 1 base from J, with 17 bases between. Germline V gives CDR1 LNHDA, CDR2 SQIVND (reference sequence). The CDR3 sequence is CASSNRARTLSGANVLTF. In nucleotides, the CDR3 is TGTGCCAGTAGTAACAGGGCTAGGACTTTATCTGGGGCCAACGTCCTGACTTTC.

The rearrangement uses TRBV30 and TRBJ2-5; D is undetermined. Germline V gives CDR1 GTSNPN, CDR2 SVGIG (reference sequence). The CDR3 length is 11 residues. V dropped 4 bases and J dropped 7 bases, with 10 bases sitting between them. CDR3 DNA: TGTGCCTGGACTCTGGGTGGGACCCAGTACTTC. This translates into CAWTLGGTQYF.

The chain is built from TRBV6-5 and TRBJ2-1; TRBD2 aligns across 14 bases. The CDR3 has 18 amino acids. With 6 bases clipped from V and 3 bases from J, the junction kept 10 bases outside the gene matches. From germline, CDR1 is MNHEY and CDR2 SVGAGI. The chain's CDR3 is CASSVTSGRAQGYNEQFF. Written as DNA, the CDR3 is TGTGCCAGCAGCGTGACTAGCGGGAGGGCCCAGGGCTACAATGAGCAGTTCTTC.

A remark on this clonotype: A much bigger clone sits one base away, suggesting this may be a read error. V and J are TRBV20-1 and TRBJ2-1; tentative D call: TRBD1 (5 bases). Germline loops: CDR1 DFQATT, CDR2 SNEGSKA (reference sequence). CDR3 length: 11 amino acids. V gave up 4 bases and J gave up 9 bases, with 10 bases separating them. CDR3 in amino acids: CSATGSSEQFF. CDR3 coding DNA: TGCAGTGCTACAGGGTCCAGTGAGCAGTTCTTC.

V is TRBV15 and J is TRBJ2-1; TRBD2 matches 11 bases. The length of the CDR3 is 14 residues. CDR1 is LNHNV and CDR2 is YYDKDF in the germline V gene (reference sequence). Unmatched junction bases numbered 0, after V lost 3 bases and J lost 5 bases. In DNA, the CDR3 is TGTGCCACCAGCAGGGGACTAGCGGACAATGAGCAGTTCTTC. As protein: CATSRGLADNEQFF. Based on the CDR3 plus reference TRBV15 and TRBJ2-1, the full variable domain is DAMVIQNPRYQVTQFGKPVTLSCSQTLNHNVMYWYQQKSSQAPKLLFHYYDKDFNNEADTPDNFQSRRPNTSFCFLDIRSPGLGDTAMYLCATSRGLADNEQFFGPGTRLTVL.

This clonotype appeared many times. The chain carries TRBV12-3 or TRBV12-4 and TRBJ1-2; D remains ambiguous. CDR3 size: 12 residues. Trimming took 6 bases from V and 3 from J, leaving 8 bases between them. The CDR3 region has the DNA TGTGCCAGCAGAGGCACCCACTATGGCTACACCTTC. Translating gives CASRGTHYGYTF.

The chain uses TRBV18 and TRBJ1-1; unclear D gene. The germline gives CDR1 KGHSH, CDR2 LQKENI. The V end lost 1 base, the J end lost 5 bases, and 8 bases lay between the germline ends. This CDR3 contains 13 residues. Here the CDR3 DNA reads TGTGCCAGCTCACCACGGAGAGAAACTGAAGCTTTCTTT. Protein: CASSPRRETEAFF.

This clonotype was recorded a few times. The rearrangement joins TRBV20-1 to TRBJ1-2; no clear D. Germline lookup yields CDR1 DFQATT and CDR2 SNEGSKA (reference sequence). CDR3 size: 12 residues. V lost 2 bases to trimming and J lost 4 bases, with 8 bases between them. The CDR3 is CSARPPGYGYTF. DNA of the CDR3: TGCAGTGCTAGACCTCCCGGCTATGGCTACACCTTC.

This clonotype was seen a handful of times. The rearrangement joins TRBV7-9 to TRBJ2-3, with 7 bases lining up with TRBD2. The CDR3 totals 15 residues. Germline lookup yields CDR1 SEHNR and CDR2 FQNEAQ (reference sequence). After removal of 5 bases from V and 6 bases from J, the junction contained 11 bases not matched to a gene. The CDR3 reads CASSRPSRGRDTQYF. CDR3 DNA: TGTGCCAGCAGCCGTCCTTCGCGGGGGAGGGATACGCAGTATTTT.

The rearrangement joins TRBV15 to TRBJ1-6; D unresolved. CDR3 size: 15 residues. CDR1 LNHNV and CDR2 YYDKDF come from the germline V gene (reference sequence). Trimming cost V 0 bases and J 11 bases, with 14 bases left between them. CDR3 sequence (DNA): TGTGCCACCAGCAGAGATCGGAACCGATTTGCACCCCTCCACTTT. This encodes CATSRDRNRFAPLHF.

The chain is built from TRBV6-2 or TRBV6-3 and TRBJ1-1; TRBD1 is a possible D gene (6 bases). This CDR3 comprises 16 residues. Germline loops: CDR1 MNHEY, CDR2 SVGEGT. V gave up 5 bases and J gave up 6 bases, with 22 bases separating them. CDR3 protein: CASSPLGGRGVPEAFF. The CDR3 DNA reads as TGTGCCAGCAGTCCCCTGGGGGGGCGCGGGGTCCCTGAAGCTTTCTTT.

V and J are TRBV6-6 and TRBJ2-7, with 8 positions matching TRBD1. J lost 5 bases, V lost 7 bases, and 4 bases had no gene match. Looked up from germline, CDR1 is MNHNY and CDR2 is SVGAGI (reference sequence). The CDR3 totals 12 residues. In DNA, the CDR3 is TGTGCCAGCAATCAGGACAGGGACGAGCAGTACTTC. Its protein is CASNQDRDEQYF.

This clonotype was seen a few times. CDR3 in amino acids: CSASRTGRVTEAFF. As DNA, the CDR3 is TGCAGTGCCAGCCGGACAGGGCGGGTTACTGAAGCTTTCTTT. The V and J genes are TRBV20-1 and TRBJ1-1; 8 nucleotides line up with TRBD1. The germline V gene encodes CDR1 DFQATT and CDR2 SNEGSKA (reference sequence). Germline trimming cut 6 bases from V and 5 bases from J; bases unmatched to any gene: 11. There are 14 residues in the CDR3.

This chain connects TRBV24-1 to TRBJ2-5; the D gene is possibly TRBD1 (6 bases). Per germline, CDR1 KGHDR and CDR2 SFDVKD. CDR3 length: 14 residues. Trimming cost V 5 bases and J 1 base, with 10 bases left between them. CDR3 bases: TGTGCCACCAGTGTTCCAGGGGCCCAAGAGACCCAGTACTTC. Protein: CATSVPGAQETQYF.